Listed here are 12 T cell receptor beta chains from one sample, sequenced in a study of neoadjuvant anti-PD-1 for oral cavity cancer. Repertoires were generated with immunoSEQ multiplex PCR, while TCRdb's copy carries only in-frame clones and drops some. The sample comprises fewer than 15,000 clones, approximately 75% of which are singletons, and 2.8% rests with the top ten. Time point in this sample: after neoadjuvant nivolumab, at surgical resection. The starting material was PBMCs, obtained after nivolumab (anti-PD-1) treatment. The origin of the receptors is a person between 40 and 80 years old with oral cavity squamous cell carcinoma.

This rearrangement joins TRBV14 to TRBJ2-5, with a tentative D call TRBD2 (6 bases). V was cut by 5 bases and J by 5 bases, with 12 bases left in between. This CDR3 contains 13 residues. CDR1 is SGHDN, CDR2 FVKESK, per germline. The CDR3 bases are TGTGCCAGCAGCTCTGCTAGCGCCGAGACCCAGTACTTC. This sequence encodes CASSSASAETQYF.

V and J are TRBV6-5 and TRBJ1-5; D is unresolved. The CDR3 extends over 14 amino acids. Germline V gives CDR1 MNHEY, CDR2 SVGAGI. Deletions cut 0 bases from V and 5 bases from J, with 8 bases between. DNA for the CDR3: TGTGCCAGCAGTTACTCTGGCGGGGATCAGCCCCAGCATTTT. It specifies CASSYSGGDQPQHF.

The CDR3 sequence: CATSRDRLADQETQYF. CDR3 bases: TGTGCCACCAGCAGAGATAGACTAGCGGATCAAGAGACCCAGTACTTC. V usage is TRBV15 and J usage is TRBJ2-5; TRBD2 agrees at 9 bases. This CDR3 comprises 16 residues. CDR1 and CDR2 (germline): LNHNV, YYDKDF (reference sequence). Trimming at V came to 0 bases and at J to 2 bases, leaving 4 bases not matched to a gene.

This chain uses TRBV2 with TRBJ2-2; unclear D gene. Trimming stripped 7 bases from V and 4 bases from J, with 13 bases between. This CDR3 has 14 amino acids. Germline assignment: CDR1 SNHLY and CDR2 FYNNEI. The CDR3 coding sequence is TGTGCCAGCAAGGCAGGCCTATCCACCGGGGAGCTGTTTTTT. Amino acid sequence: CASKAGLSTGELFF.

The V call is TRBV14, the J call TRBJ2-1, with D perhaps matching TRBD2 (6 bases). V lost 4 bases and J lost 9, with 13 bases in between. Germline CDR1 SGHDN, CDR2 FVKESK. This CDR3 comprises 13 residues. The CDR3 DNA reads as TGTGCCAGCAGCCGGGACTTGGTCGGTGAGCAGTTCTTC. Protein: CASSRDLVGEQFF.

V is TRBV6-6 and J is TRBJ1-5; D gene ambiguous. V lost 0 bases, J lost 9 bases, and 12 bases lay in between. Germline V gene sequence: CDR1 MNHNY, CDR2 SVGAGI (reference sequence). The length of the CDR3 is 14 residues. CDR3: CASSYSAGWWPQHF. The DNA of the CDR3 is TGTGCCAGCAGTTACTCAGCCGGGTGGTGGCCCCAGCATTTT.

This chain links TRBV10-3 with TRBJ2-7, with unresolved D. The CDR3 extends over 16 amino acids. V was shortened by 4 bases and J by 2 bases, with 18 bases between the two germline ends. CDR1 ENHRY and CDR2 SYGVKD come from the germline V gene. In DNA form, the CDR3 reads TGTGCCATCAGTGCATCCTCAGCGAGACCCCCCTACGAGCAGTACTTC. Amino acids: CAISASSARPPYEQYF.

J is TRBJ2-1 and V is TRBV11-3, with D unclear. V lost 1 base, J lost 10 bases, and 5 bases lay in between. The CDR3 sequence is 11 residues long. Germline CDR1 SGHNT, CDR2 YENEEA. In nucleotides, the CDR3 is TGTGCCAGCAGCTTAGGGGGAGAGCAGTTCTTC. It is translated as CASSLGGEQFF.

The J gene is TRBJ1-5, the V gene TRBV27; unclear D gene. The germline CDR1 and CDR2 sequences are MNHEY and SMNVEV (reference sequence). V lost 8 bases to trimming and J lost 5 bases, with 4 bases between them. The CDR3 runs 10 residues. CDR3 coding DNA: TGTGCCAGCGGCGATCAGCCCCAGCATTTT. Translated, it gives CASGDQPQHF.

The chain recombines TRBV9 with TRBJ1-1; 9 bases align to TRBD1. The CDR3 is 17 amino acids. The V and J ends lost 4 bases and 0 bases, in that order; junction bases with no gene match: 10. Germline V gene lookup returns CDR1 SGDLS and CDR2 YYNGEE. The CDR3: CASSTRPGTGMNTEAFF. The CDR3 DNA reads as TGTGCCAGCAGCACCCGCCCTGGGACAGGGATGAACACTGAAGCTTTCTTT.

The V and J genes are TRBV30 and TRBJ1-5, with D uncertain. The CDR3 is 13 amino acids. In germline, CDR1 is GTSNPN, CDR2 SVGIG (reference sequence). V was pared by 2 bases and J by 7 bases, with 12 bases between. The CDR3 region is CAWSSQEGQPQHF. In DNA form, the CDR3 reads TGTGCCTGGAGTTCCCAGGAAGGCCAGCCCCAGCATTTT.

The chain recombines TRBV30 with TRBJ2-3, with 9 bases identical to TRBD2. Germline CDR1 is GTSNPN and CDR2 is SVGIG (reference sequence). The trim removed 2 bases at V and 2 bases at J, leaving 5 bases unmatched. CDR3 length equals 15 residues. The CDR3 region has the DNA TGTGCCTGGAGTACCGGACTAGCGAACACAGATACGCAGTATTTT. Protein sequence: CAWSTGLANTDTQYF. The variable domain in full, with the rest retrieved from reference TRBV30 and TRBJ2-3, is SQTIHQWPATLVQPVGSPLSLECTVEGTSNPNLYWYRQAAGRGLQLLFYSVGIGQISSEVPQNLSASRPQDRQFILSSKKLLLSDSGFYLCAWSTGLANTDTQYFGPGTRLTVL.